Presented here are 27 T cell receptor beta chains from one specimen sequenced in a study of T-cell reconstitution after alpha-beta-depleted transplantation in children. Unique molecular identifiers featured in how the TCRbeta library was prepared. TCRdb independently ran MiXCR on the PCR reads; one entry per CDR3 protein. There are 700,000 to 950,000 distinct CDR3 sequences in the sample; approximately 15% occur only once, and roughly 4.8% lies in the top ten. Sequencing was performed on PBMCs, mostly from graft donor cells, taken 360 days after TCRalphabeta/CD19-depleted stem cell transplant. The receptors shown here come from a male patient younger than 18 who had a stem cell transplant for acute lymphoblastic leukemia, so the T cells may come from the graft donor.

This chain joins TRBV7-9 and TRBJ2-3; 8 bases fit TRBD2. After removal of 5 bases from V and 4 bases from J, the junction contained 8 bases not matched to a gene. Looked up from germline, CDR1 is SEHNR and CDR2 is FQNEAQ (reference sequence). CDR3 size: 15 residues. Here the CDR3 DNA reads TGTGCCAGCAGCCGACGGGGGGGGGCCCCAGATACGCAGTATTTT. This translates into CASSRRGGAPDTQYF. The full variable domain, with the rest looked up from reference TRBV7-9 and TRBJ2-3, is DTGVSQNPRHKITKRGQNVTFRCDPISEHNRLYWYRQTLGQGPEFLTYFQNEAQLEKSRLLSDRFSAERPKGSFSTLEIQRTEQGDSAMYLCASSRRGGAPDTQYFGPGTRLTVL.

This clonotype was counted at least ten times. The rearrangement joins TRBV20-1 to TRBJ2-1; D uncertain. Trimming removed 2 bases at V and 5 bases at J, with 7 bases between. CDR3 length equals 12 residues. Germline loops: CDR1 DFQATT, CDR2 SNEGSKA (reference sequence). DNA of the CDR3: TGCAGTGCTAGACTGCGGAACAATGAGCAGTTCTTC. This encodes CSARLRNNEQFF.

This clonotype turned up a few times. V and J are TRBV12-3 or TRBV12-4 and TRBJ1-2, with no clear D. This CDR3 contains 13 residues. The V gene lost 1 base and the J gene lost 5 bases, with 8 bases spanning the gap. The CDR3 protein is CASSLGPLYGYTF. Written as DNA, the CDR3 is TGTGCCAGCAGTTTAGGACCTTTATATGGCTACACCTTC.

This clonotype was seen repeatedly, ten times or more. V gene TRBV5-1 combines with J gene TRBJ1-1, with unresolved D. The CDR3 has 20 amino acids. Trimming removed 2 bases from V and 0 bases from J, with 26 bases in between. Germline loops: CDR1 SGHRS, CDR2 YFSETQ. CDR3 protein: CASSFTRIISVPNMNTEAFF. The DNA of the CDR3 is TGCGCCAGCAGCTTCACTCGAATTATAAGCGTCCCCAACATGAACACTGAAGCTTTCTTT. Full variable domain (remainder filled in from reference TRBV5-1 and TRBJ1-1): KAGVTQTPRYLIKTRGQQVTLSCSPISGHRSVSWYQQTPGQGLQFLFEYFSETQRNKGNFPGRFSGRQFSNSRSEMNVSTLELGDSALYLCASSFTRIISVPNMNTEAFFGQGTRLTVV.

The genes are TRBV10-3 and TRBJ2-7; 9 bases are shared with TRBD1. V lost 6 bases, J lost 4 bases, and 10 bases stayed unmatched. This CDR3 is 15 amino acids long. Germline V gene lookup returns CDR1 ENHRY and CDR2 SYGVKD. This CDR3 is CAISDAGTGYYEQYF. The CDR3 DNA follows: TGTGCCATCAGCGACGCCGGGACAGGGTATTACGAGCAGTACTTC.

V gene TRBV5-1 combines with J gene TRBJ1-1; no firm D call. Per germline, CDR1 SGHRS and CDR2 YFSETQ. Trimming removed 3 bases at V and 4 bases at J, with 10 bases between. This CDR3 is built from 13 residues. This chain's CDR3 is CASSSPLTTEAFF. CDR3 sequence (DNA): TGCGCCAGCAGCTCCCCTTTGACCACTGAAGCTTTCTTT.

The chain joins TRBV28 to TRBJ2-6; unclear D gene. This CDR3 comprises 13 residues. Germline CDR1 reads MDHEN; CDR2 reads SYDVKM. V shed 5 bases and J shed 2 bases, with 4 bases lying between them. The CDR3 loop reads CASSIAGANVLTF. The CDR3 DNA follows: TGTGCCAGCAGTATCGCTGGGGCCAACGTCCTGACTTTC.

This clonotype was found many times. CDR3 coding DNA: TGCAGTGCTAGAGAACAGGGGGCGATGAGCACCGGGGAGCTGTTTTTT. Translation: CSAREQGAMSTGELFF. The chain has TRBV20-1 and TRBJ2-2; 9 bases agree with TRBD1. The CDR3 length is 16 residues. Per the germline V gene, CDR1 is DFQATT and CDR2 is SNEGSKA (reference sequence). Trimming at V came to 0 bases and at J to 4 bases, leaving 6 bases not matched to a gene.

This clonotype was recorded a few times. The V and J genes are TRBV20-1 and TRBJ2-7; D not certain. CDR3 length: 13 amino acids. V dropped 2 bases and J dropped 6 bases, with 14 bases sitting between them. In germline, CDR1 is DFQATT, CDR2 SNEGSKA (reference sequence). The chain's CDR3 is CSARPPPPLEQYF. The CDR3 nucleotides read TGCAGTGCTAGACCCCCGCCCCCTCTCGAGCAGTACTTC.

The chain joins TRBV15 to TRBJ2-5, with a possible D match to TRBD2 (6 bases). Trimming left V 2 bases short and J 5 bases short, with 15 bases between. Germline values: CDR1 LNHNV, CDR2 YYDKDF (reference sequence). The CDR3 runs 15 residues. The CDR3 protein is CATSRPGTGGETQYF. The CDR3 coding sequence is TGTGCCACCAGCAGACCCGGGACCGGAGGGGAGACCCAGTACTTC.

The gene calls are TRBV7-2 and TRBJ2-1; D call uncertain. V was clipped by 6 bases and J by 0 bases, with 12 bases between them. The CDR3 covers 15 residues. Germline V CDR1 and CDR2: SGHTA, FQGNSA. The DNA of the CDR3 is TGTGCCAGCAGTCCCCTGGCGTTCTCCTACAATGAGCAGTTCTTC. This translates into CASSPLAFSYNEQFF.

This clonotype was observed at least ten times. The V gene is TRBV15, the J gene TRBJ2-5, with D tentatively TRBD1 (6 bases). V was trimmed by 8 bases and J by 3 bases, leaving 13 bases between them. The CDR3 is 13 residues long. Germline loops: CDR1 LNHNV, CDR2 YYDKDF (reference sequence). In DNA form, the CDR3 reads TGTGCCACCCGGAGACAGGCCGAAGAGACCCAGTACTTC. Its translation: CATRRQAEETQYF.

In its sample, this clonotype was seen a few times. The chain carries TRBV20-1 and TRBJ2-1, with 7 bases identical to TRBD2. The CDR3 spans 15 residues. Germline CDR1 reads DFQATT; CDR2 reads SNEGSKA (reference sequence). The V segment lost 1 base and the J segment 6 bases; nucleotides outside the gene matches: 9. The CDR3: CSARAPGGKGNEQFF. CDR3 nucleotide sequence: TGCAGTGCTAGAGCCCCCGGGGGGAAGGGCAATGAGCAGTTCTTC.

In its sample, this clonotype was seen a few times. The genes are TRBV5-1 and TRBJ2-1; TRBD2 aligns across 10 bases. This CDR3 contains 17 residues. Trimming at V came to 2 bases and at J to 3 bases, leaving 8 bases not matched to a gene. Germline V lookup: CDR1 SGHRS, CDR2 YFSETQ. CDR3 in DNA: TGCGCCAGCAGCTTACTAGCGGGGCTGGAAGTCTACAATGAGCAGTTCTTC. Translating gives CASSLLAGLEVYNEQFF.

The V and J genes are TRBV7-2 and TRBJ1-6; D gene unclear. CDR3 length: 15 amino acids. The germline gives CDR1 SGHTA, CDR2 FQGNSA. Trimming removed 1 base from V and 6 bases from J, with 10 bases in between. The CDR3 here is CASSLEQSSNSPLHF. DNA for the CDR3: TGTGCCAGCAGCTTAGAACAGTCAAGTAATTCACCCCTCCACTTT. Based on the CDR3 plus reference TRBV7-2 and TRBJ1-6, the full variable domain is GAGVSQSPSNKVTEKGKDVELRCDPISGHTALYWYRQSLGQGLEFLIYFQGNSAPDKSGLPSDRFSAERTGGSVSTLTIQRTQQEDSAVYLCASSLEQSSNSPLHFGNGTRLTVT.

This clonotype was found a few times. V and J are TRBV15 and TRBJ2-1; 9 bases are shared with TRBD2. From germline, CDR1 is LNHNV and CDR2 YYDKDF (reference sequence). This CDR3 contains 14 residues. V gave up 0 bases and J gave up 6 bases; unmatched junction bases: 0. CDR3 sequence (DNA): TGTGCCACCAGCAGAGAGACTAGCGGCAATGAGCAGTTCTTC. This codes for CATSRETSGNEQFF.

A few counts support this clonotype. The V gene is TRBV29-1, the J gene TRBJ1-2; D is perhaps TRBD1 (6 bases). The CDR3 is made up of 14 amino acids. Germline lookup yields CDR1 SQVTM and CDR2 ANQGSEA. The ends were cut back, 3 bases at V and 4 bases at J, with 15 bases in the middle. The CDR3 protein is CSVEEGGRTYGYTF. Written as DNA, the CDR3 is TGCAGCGTTGAGGAAGGGGGGCGAACCTATGGCTACACCTTC.

A few counts support this clonotype. J is TRBJ2-1 and V is TRBV7-7; D not certain. The CDR3 consists of 16 residues. CDR1 SSHAT and CDR2 FNYEAQ come from the germline V gene (reference sequence). V lost 1 base and J lost 0, with 10 bases in between. The CDR3 loop reads CASSLGSPVSYNEQFF. The CDR3 DNA follows: TGTGCCAGCAGCTTAGGGTCGCCCGTCTCCTACAATGAGCAGTTCTTC.

This clonotype occurred a few times. The chain employs TRBV9 and TRBJ2-3; D is unclear. This CDR3 has 16 residues. V lost 3 bases and J lost 0, with 14 bases in between. CDR1 SGDLS and CDR2 YYNGEE come from the germline V gene. The CDR3 region has the DNA TGTGCCAGCAGCGAATCGACTGTAACTAGCACAGATACGCAGTATTTT. This sequence encodes CASSESTVTSTDTQYF.

This clonotype was seen more than once but under ten times. At one end the junction does not follow the germline gene, possibly because of a read error. The chain links TRBV20-1 to TRBJ2-5; TRBD1 matches 7 bases. This CDR3 has 13 amino acids. CDR1 is DFQATT, CDR2 SNEGSKA, per germline (reference sequence). The CDR3 is CSTLGQLQENQYF. The CDR3 DNA sequence: TGCAGTACTTTGGGACAGCTACAAGAGAACCAGTACTTC.

This clonotype showed up just a few times. This chain joins TRBV28 and TRBJ2-1; D is unclear. V lost 7 bases, J lost 6 bases, and 10 bases lay in between. The CDR3 spans 12 residues. CDR1 and CDR2 from the germline V gene are MDHEN and SYDVKM. The CDR3 DNA sequence: TGTGCCAGCACTTTCTCGCCCAATGAGCAGTTCTTC. It codes for CASTFSPNEQFF.

The chain carries TRBV3-1 and TRBJ2-1; D is possibly TRBD1 (5 bases). This CDR3 is built from 14 residues. V was cut by 4 bases and J by 9 bases, with 16 bases left in between. Per germline, CDR1 LGHDT and CDR2 YNNKEL (reference sequence). CDR3 sequence: CASSRWTRGSEQFF. CDR3 sequence (DNA): TGTGCCAGCAGCCGTTGGACAAGGGGTAGTGAGCAGTTCTTC.

The genes are TRBV7-9 and TRBJ2-5; no definite D call. Between the trimmed V and J ends, which lost 3 bases and 5 bases, there was a span of 10 bases. The CDR3 length is 13 residues. The germline V gene has CDR1 SEHNR and CDR2 FQNEAQ (reference sequence). CDR3 protein: CASSFQTLETQYF. In DNA, the CDR3 is TGTGCCAGCAGCTTTCAGACCCTGGAGACCCAGTACTTC.

This clonotype came up many times. V and J are TRBV24-1 and TRBJ1-3, with D tentatively TRBD1 (5 bases). V lost 3 bases and J 0 bases, leaving 8 bases between the germline ends. The CDR3 is 15 amino acids. Germline CDR1 reads KGHDR; CDR2 reads SFDVKD. In DNA form, the CDR3 reads TGTGCCACCAGTGATGGGGGACGCTCTGGAAACACCATATATTTT. The encoded protein is CATSDGGRSGNTIYF.

This clonotype was detected only a few times. V gene TRBV2 combines with J gene TRBJ2-1; TRBD2 aligns across 13 bases. This CDR3 has 14 amino acids. In germline, CDR1 is SNHLY, CDR2 FYNNEI. J lost 9 bases, V lost 6 bases, and 5 bases had no gene match. The CDR3 DNA follows: TGTGCCAGCAGCGAGACTAGCGGGAGGACTGAGCAGTTCTTC. It translates to CASSETSGRTEQFF.

This clonotype has more than one count but fewer than ten. The chain joins TRBV4-1 to TRBJ2-3; 8 bases map to TRBD2. Germline values: CDR1 MGHRA, CDR2 YSYEKL. CDR3 size: 15 residues. V was pared by 3 bases and J by 2 bases, with 4 bases of the junction left unmatched. In nucleotides, the CDR3 is TGCGCCAGCAGCCAGCGGGAGGCCATCACAGATACGCAGTATTTT. This translates into CASSQREAITDTQYF.

In its sample, this clonotype was seen a few times. The chain couples TRBV4-1 to TRBJ2-1, with D maybe TRBD2 (5 bases). CDR3 size: 12 residues. V was shortened by 8 bases and J by 8 bases, with 13 bases between the two germline ends. Per the germline V gene, CDR1 is MGHRA and CDR2 is YSYEKL. This chain's CDR3 is CASVGAGDEQFF. The DNA of the CDR3 is TGCGCCAGCGTGGGAGCCGGCGATGAGCAGTTCTTC.